These 30 T cell receptor beta chains were all obtained from the same sample, sequenced in a study of Ad26.COV2.S vaccination and SARS-CoV-2 variants. Some clones are missing from TCRdb's copy, which holds only in-frame ones; the method was immunoSEQ multiplex PCR. The profile shows around 350,000 clones, about 91% of them singletons. The sequences come from peripheral blood, collected after recovery from COVID-19. These receptors came from a human donor who had recovered from COVID-19.

J is TRBJ1-5 and V is TRBV6-2 or TRBV6-3, with TRBD1 identical over 9 bases. The CDR3 runs 16 residues. Trimming at V came to 6 bases and at J to 3 bases, leaving 9 bases not matched to a gene. Germline V lookup: CDR1 MNHEY, CDR2 SVGEGT. The chain's CDR3 is CASSSGQGGPNQPQHF. The CDR3 DNA is TGTGCCAGCAGCTCGGGACAGGGAGGGCCCAATCAGCCCCAGCATTTT.

The sample holds a few counts of this clone. This chain joins TRBV4-2 and TRBJ1-5; TRBD1 is a possible D gene (5 bases). Germline CDR1 is LGHNA and CDR2 is YNFKEQ. The CDR3 runs to 19 residues. V lost 0 bases, J lost 6 bases, and 24 bases lay in between. The CDR3 sequence is CASSQDSSGLGADFQPQHF. The CDR3 DNA sequence: TGTGCCAGCAGCCAAGATTCCTCGGGACTAGGGGCGGATTTTCAGCCCCAGCATTTT.

The rearrangement joins TRBV19 to TRBJ2-2; D might be TRBD1 or TRBD2, each matching 5 bases. Trimming cost V 3 bases and J 1 base, with 15 bases left between them. The CDR3 is made up of 17 amino acids. Germline loops: CDR1 LNHDA, CDR2 SQIVND (reference sequence). DNA of the CDR3: TGTGCCAGTAGTATTAGGTCCGGGACGGGGAACACCGGGGAGCTGTTTTTT. Protein product: CASSIRSGTGNTGELFF.

This chain uses TRBV11-2 with TRBJ2-7, with TRBD1 matching over 10 bases. The CDR3 extends over 15 amino acids. Germline CDR1 SGHAT, CDR2 FQNNGV. V shed 3 bases and J 3 bases; nucleotides not matched to a gene: 5. The CDR3 spells CASSFRGQGYYEQYF. CDR3 nucleotide sequence: TGTGCCAGCAGCTTTAGGGGACAGGGGTACTACGAGCAGTACTTC.

This clone appeared once. The rearrangement joins TRBV27 to TRBJ1-4; D gene ambiguous. The germline V gene has CDR1 MNHEY and CDR2 SMNVEV (reference sequence). Trimming took 6 bases from V and 4 from J, leaving 21 bases between them. CDR3 length equals 17 residues. The CDR3 protein is CASSPPQSREGNEKLFF. CDR3 DNA sequence: TGTGCCAGCAGCCCCCCCCAGTCCCGAGAGGGTAATGAAAAACTGTTTTTT.

This chain uses TRBV6-5 with TRBJ2-2, with D perhaps TRBD2 (6 bases). V lost 8 bases and J 4 bases, leaving 14 bases between the germline ends. The CDR3 loop spans 14 amino acids. CDR1 is MNHEY, CDR2 SVGAGI, per germline. In DNA form, the CDR3 reads TGTGCCAGCGGGAGGAGAGGGACCACCGGGGAGCTGTTTTTT. This codes for CASGRRGTTGELFF.

The rearrangement uses TRBV6-6 and TRBJ2-5, with 7 bases that match TRBD2. CDR1 is MNHNY, CDR2 SVGAGI, per germline (reference sequence). V was pared by 7 bases and J by 4 bases, with 9 bases of the junction left unmatched. This CDR3 region has 14 residues. CDR3 loop: CASTQSGARETQYF. The CDR3 DNA is TGTGCCAGCACCCAGAGCGGGGCTCGAGAGACCCAGTACTTC.

V is TRBV3-1 (or the pseudogene TRBV3-2) and J is TRBJ1-2; D not certain. Germline V gene sequence: CDR1 LGHDT, CDR2 YNNKEL (reference sequence). This CDR3 region has 12 residues. The V end lost 0 bases, the J end lost 10 bases, and 9 bases lay between the germline ends. CDR3 sequence: CASSQDAGYYTF. The CDR3 coding sequence is TGTGCCAGCAGCCAAGATGCGGGGTACTACACCTTC.

V gene TRBV6-5 combines with J gene TRBJ1-6; D uncertain. Trimming left V 2 bases short and J 13 bases short, with 15 bases between. The CDR3 loop spans 14 amino acids. Germline CDR1 and CDR2: MNHEY and SVGAGI. The CDR3 region has the DNA TGTGCCAGCAGTTACGATAGGAGAGGTTCTCCCCTCCACTTT. Its protein is CASSYDRRGSPLHF.

This clone was counted between two and nine times. This chain joins TRBV4-1 and TRBJ2-1; D is perhaps TRBD2 (7 bases). The ends were cut back, 8 bases at V and 9 bases at J, with 11 bases in the middle. The CDR3 spans 11 residues. Germline values: CDR1 MGHRA, CDR2 YSYEKL. The CDR3 region has the DNA TGCGCCAGCGGGGGAGGGGGTGAGCAGTTCTTC. This codes for CASGGGGEQFF.

The V gene is TRBV21-1, the J gene TRBJ1-1. TRBV21-1 constitutes a pseudogene. This CDR3 is 17 amino acids long. CDR3 residues: CASSNWPTKGGETEAFF. The CDR3 DNA sequence: TGTGCCAGCAGCAACTGGCCGACAAAGGGGGGAGAAACTGAAGCTTTCTTT.

The gene calls are TRBV2 and TRBJ1-1, with unresolved D. The CDR3 sequence is 14 residues long. The germline CDR1 and CDR2 sequences are SNHLY and FYNNEI. With 2 bases removed from V and 2 bases from J, the gap between germline ends came to 9 bases. CDR3: CASSESEGNTEAFF. The CDR3 DNA sequence: TGTGCCAGCAGTGAAAGTGAGGGAAACACTGAAGCTTTCTTT.

The V call is TRBV6-5, the J call TRBJ1-5, with D possibly being TRBD1 (6 bases). Germline V CDR1 and CDR2: MNHEY, SVGAGI. This CDR3 is built from 15 residues. With 6 bases removed from V and 3 bases from J, the gap between germline ends came to 15 bases. The CDR3: CASSRSGALNQPQHF. CDR3 in DNA: TGTGCCAGCAGCCGATCAGGGGCCCTCAATCAGCCCCAGCATTTT.

In regard to this clone: The identical CDR3 is also encoded by other nucleotide sequences in the sample. The chain recombines TRBV29-1 with TRBJ2-3, with D perhaps TRBD2 (6 bases). CDR3 length: 11 residues. V was trimmed by 3 bases and J by 9 bases, leaving 10 bases between them. Germline lookup yields CDR1 SQVTM and CDR2 ANQGSEA. CDR3 nucleotide sequence: TGCAGCGTTGACGTGGGGGGAACGCAGTATTTT. Protein product: CSVDVGGTQYF.

The J gene is TRBJ1-4, the V gene TRBV6-2 or TRBV6-3, with D maybe TRBD1 (6 bases). The germline V and J ends were trimmed by 0 bases and 7 bases, with 18 bases remaining between them. The CDR3 is 17 residues long. Germline CDR1 and CDR2: MNHEY and SVGEGT. In nucleotides, the CDR3 is TGTGCCAGCAGTTACTCGAATGTTCAGGGGAGACCTGAAAAACTGTTTTTT. This translates into CASSYSNVQGRPEKLFF.

This chain connects TRBV5-6 to TRBJ2-7, with D possibly being TRBD2 (6 bases). This CDR3 is built from 13 residues. The germline V gene encodes CDR1 SGHDT and CDR2 YYEEEE. V was pared by 2 bases and J by 2 bases, with 8 bases between. Written as DNA, the CDR3 is TGTGCCAGCAGCTTTCGGGGGACCTACGAGCAGTACTTC. This codes for CASSFRGTYEQYF.

This chain joins TRBV19 and TRBJ1-5, with 8 bases identical to TRBD1. Per germline, CDR1 LNHDA and CDR2 SQIVND (reference sequence). CDR3 length equals 15 residues. V lost 3 bases, J lost 1 base, and 2 bases stayed unmatched. CDR3 coding DNA: TGTGCCAGTAGTATGCAGGGGGCCAGCAATCAGCCCCAGCATTTT. Protein product: CASSMQGASNQPQHF.

The chain has TRBV7-6 and TRBJ2-5, with 7 bases that match TRBD1. V lost 5 bases and J lost 5; bases outside the gene matches: 8. The V gene's germline CDR1 is SGHVS and CDR2 FNYEAQ. This CDR3 is built from 14 residues. This CDR3 reads CASSQRQGAETQYF. CDR3 coding DNA: TGTGCCAGCAGCCAGAGACAGGGCGCGGAGACCCAGTACTTC.

This clone came up a few times. The V gene is TRBV9, the J gene TRBJ2-2, with D perhaps TRBD2 (5 bases). The germline gives CDR1 SGDLS, CDR2 YYNGEE. V was trimmed by 2 bases and J by 0 bases, leaving 8 bases between them. The CDR3 covers 15 residues. The CDR3 nucleotides are TGTGCCAGCAGCGTTCGACTAACGAACACCGGGGAGCTGTTTTTT. Translating gives CASSVRLTNTGELFF.

This rearrangement joins TRBV5-4 to TRBJ2-1; TRBD2 matches at 9 bases. V shed 1 base, J shed 6 bases, and the junction held 8 bases outside the gene matches. The CDR3 runs 16 residues. Germline V gives CDR1 SGHNT, CDR2 YYREEE (reference sequence). CDR3: CASSLIAGVLANEQFF. In DNA form, the CDR3 reads TGTGCCAGCAGCTTGATAGCGGGGGTTCTGGCCAATGAGCAGTTCTTC.

The CDR3 loop reads CASSVGGGSEQFF. The DNA of the CDR3 is TGTGCCAGCAGCGTAGGTGGGGGGAGTGAGCAGTTCTTC. This chain links TRBV9 with TRBJ2-1, with D maybe TRBD2 (6 bases). CDR3 length: 13 residues. The germline V gene has CDR1 SGDLS and CDR2 YYNGEE. Trimming left V 0 bases short and J 9 bases short, with 10 bases between.

The chain uses TRBV18 and TRBJ1-6; unclear D gene. The germline gives CDR1 KGHSH, CDR2 LQKENI. The CDR3 sequence is 15 residues long. The ends were cut back, 2 bases at V and 7 bases at J, with 12 bases in the middle. For the CDR3, the DNA is TGTGCCAGCTCACCAAACGAGACTGGGAATTCACCCCTCCACTTT. This codes for CASSPNETGNSPLHF.

V is TRBV5-6 and J is TRBJ2-7; maybe TRBD1 (6 bases). V was shortened by 4 bases and J by 2 bases, with 10 bases between the two germline ends. The CDR3 length is 13 residues. From germline, CDR1 is SGHDT and CDR2 YYEEEE. CDR3 protein: CASSLTGPYEQYF. The CDR3 coding sequence is TGTGCCAGCAGCCTCACAGGGCCCTACGAGCAGTACTTC.

The rearrangement links TRBV7-8 to TRBJ1-1, with 8 bases matching TRBD1. CDR1 and CDR2 (germline): SGHVS, FQNEAQ. This CDR3 is built from 15 residues. V lost 2 bases, J lost 2 bases, and 4 bases stayed unmatched. CDR3 sequence reads: CASSLRQGFNTEAFF. In DNA form, the CDR3 reads TGTGCCAGCAGCTTAAGACAGGGGTTCAACACTGAAGCTTTCTTT.

V gene TRBV6-5 combines with J gene TRBJ1-2, with a weak D call TRBD1 (6 bases). V lost 7 bases and J lost 4, with 19 bases in between. Germline CDR1 is MNHEY and CDR2 is SVGAGI. This CDR3 region has 15 residues. This CDR3 is CASTGAVRGSYGYTF. CDR3 DNA: TGTGCCAGCACGGGGGCCGTGAGAGGTAGCTATGGCTACACCTTC.

V is TRBV5-1 and J is TRBJ1-1; no definite D call. The germline V gene has CDR1 SGHRS and CDR2 YFSETQ. This CDR3 region has 14 residues. Deletions cut 2 bases from V and 4 bases from J, with 12 bases between. CDR3 loop: CASSFGNSGTEAFF. The DNA for the CDR3 is TGCGCCAGCAGCTTCGGTAACTCGGGCACTGAAGCTTTCTTT.

The genes are TRBV19 and TRBJ2-1, with 9 nucleotides matching TRBD1. CDR3 length equals 14 residues. J gave up 3 bases and V 7 bases, and 4 bases lay outside the gene matches. CDR1 LNHDA and CDR2 SQIVND come from the germline V gene (reference sequence). CDR3 amino acids: CASTRDRDYNEQFF. DNA of the CDR3: TGTGCCAGTACTAGGGACAGGGACTACAATGAGCAGTTCTTC.

This chain links TRBV6-5 with TRBJ2-7; 9 bases map to TRBD2. Trimming at V came to 2 bases and at J to 3 bases, leaving 5 bases not matched to a gene. Germline assignment: CDR1 MNHEY and CDR2 SVGAGI. The CDR3 is made up of 15 amino acids. CDR3 residues: CASSYLRGGNYEQYF. In DNA form, the CDR3 reads TGTGCCAGCAGTTACCTGCGGGGGGGAAACTACGAGCAGTACTTC.

Comments on this clone: The same CDR3 arises from other DNA sequences in this sample as well. V and J are TRBV19 and TRBJ1-6; possible D gene TRBD1, 6 bases. This CDR3 is 16 amino acids long. Germline CDR1 and CDR2: LNHDA and SQIVND (reference sequence). V lost 4 bases and J 0 bases, leaving 10 bases between the germline ends. CDR3 sequence: CASSKGGSSYNSPLHF. The CDR3 nucleotides read TGTGCCAGTAGTAAGGGGGGCAGCTCCTATAATTCACCCCTCCACTTT.

This clone was seen a single time. Additional DNA sequences in this sample encode the identical CDR3. This chain connects TRBV9 to TRBJ2-5; 7 nucleotides match TRBD2. Germline lookup yields CDR1 SGDLS and CDR2 YYNGEE. V gave up 3 bases and J gave up 4 bases; unmatched junction bases: 3. This CDR3 region has 13 residues. This chain's CDR3 is CASSGTRGETQYF. The CDR3 nucleotides read TGTGCCAGCAGCGGGACTAGGGGAGAGACCCAGTACTTC.